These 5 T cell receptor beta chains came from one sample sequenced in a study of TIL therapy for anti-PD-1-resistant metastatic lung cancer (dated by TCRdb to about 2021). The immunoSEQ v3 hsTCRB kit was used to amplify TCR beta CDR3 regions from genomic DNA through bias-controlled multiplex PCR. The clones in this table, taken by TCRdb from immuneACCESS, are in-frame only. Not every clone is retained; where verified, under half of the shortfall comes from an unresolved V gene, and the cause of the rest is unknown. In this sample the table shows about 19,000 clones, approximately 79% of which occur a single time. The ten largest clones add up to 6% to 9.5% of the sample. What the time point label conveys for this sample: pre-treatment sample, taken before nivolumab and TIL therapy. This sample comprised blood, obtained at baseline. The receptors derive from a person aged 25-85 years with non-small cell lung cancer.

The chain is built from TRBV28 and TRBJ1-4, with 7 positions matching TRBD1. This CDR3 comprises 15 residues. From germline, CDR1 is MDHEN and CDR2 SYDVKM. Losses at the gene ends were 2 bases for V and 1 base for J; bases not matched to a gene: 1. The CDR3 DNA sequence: TGTGCCAGCAGTTTACAGGGGGGAACTAATGAAAAACTGTTTTTT. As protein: CASSLQGGTNEKLFF.

CDR3 amino acids: CASSFRQGAGDEQFF. The CDR3 DNA is TGTGCCAGCAGCTTCAGACAGGGGGCTGGCGATGAGCAGTTCTTC. The chain has TRBV5-5 and TRBJ2-1; 10 positions match TRBD1. V was clipped by 2 bases and J by 8 bases; unmatched bases: 7. The CDR3 totals 15 residues. CDR1 and CDR2 from the germline V gene are SGHKS and YYEKEE (reference sequence).

The CDR3 is CAWKPPGTGANEQFF. The CDR3 bases are TGTGCCTGGAAACCCCCCGGGACAGGGGCCAATGAGCAGTTCTTC. The rearrangement uses TRBV30 and TRBJ2-1, with 10 bases lining up with TRBD1. The junction had 9 bases not matched to a gene; V was cut back by 4 bases and J by 6 bases. This CDR3 contains 15 residues. CDR1 is GTSNPN, CDR2 SVGIG, per germline (reference sequence).

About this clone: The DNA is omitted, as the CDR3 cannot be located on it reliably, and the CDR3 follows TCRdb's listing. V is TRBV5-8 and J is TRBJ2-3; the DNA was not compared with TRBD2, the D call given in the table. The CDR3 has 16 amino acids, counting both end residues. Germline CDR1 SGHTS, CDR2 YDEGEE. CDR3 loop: CASSFGPGLRADTQYF.

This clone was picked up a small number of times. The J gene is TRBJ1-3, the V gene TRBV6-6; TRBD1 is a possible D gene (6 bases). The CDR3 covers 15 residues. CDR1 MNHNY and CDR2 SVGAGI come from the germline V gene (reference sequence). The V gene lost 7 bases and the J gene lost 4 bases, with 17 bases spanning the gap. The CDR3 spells CASTDYRVAGNTIYF. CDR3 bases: TGTGCCAGCACTGACTACAGGGTCGCGGGAAACACCATATATTTT.